The source of this TCR beta chain is a study of T cells in Graves' hyperthyroidism and ophthalmopathy. This clonotype was observed a few times. Authors of the study amplified TCR beta CDR3 regions from RNA transcripts. The TCR CDR3 first-round RT-PCR relied on the HTBI primer set. TCRdb recomputed calls from the multiplex PCR reads with MiXCR, one row per CDR3 protein. The sample includes 300,000 to 350,000 distinct CDR3 sequences, about a sixth of them seen just once. This CDR3 has 17 residues. J gave up 0 bases and V 4 bases, and 10 bases lay outside the gene matches. Germline V gives CDR1 LGHDT, CDR2 YNNKEL (reference sequence).

The sequenced material came from blood. This TCR derives from a woman between 40 and 55 years old with Graves' ophthalmopathy. This chain connects TRBV3-1 to TRBJ2-5; 8 bases line up with TRBD2. CDR3 sequence: CASSRLGLAGDQETQYF. The CDR3 coding sequence is TGTGCCAGCAGCCGTTTAGGCCTAGCGGGCGACCAAGAGACCCAGTACTTC.